A single sample is the source of the 24 T cell receptor beta chains below, sequenced in a study of STAT5B mutations in CD4+ large granular lymphocyte leukemia (dated by TCRdb to 2021 to 2024). Library preparation used the immunoSEQ multiplex PCR assay. TCRdb provides this immuneACCESS table in a form limited to in-frame rearrangements. Some clones are lacking; in checked studies, under half of them reflect an unresolved V gene, and why the rest are absent is not known. In this sample the table shows tens of thousands of clones, 70% to 90% of which occur a single time. Of the sample, about 3.2% is held by the ten largest clones. The material sequenced was CD4+ T cells from blood buffy coats. Receptor source: a human donor in good health.

This clone was seen only once. This chain links TRBV5-6 with TRBJ1-1; D is unresolved. Trimming shortened V by 0 bases and J by 1 base, and 10 bases separated the two germline ends. Germline CDR1 reads SGHDT; CDR2 reads YYEEEE. The CDR3 extends over 15 amino acids. CDR3 DNA sequence: TGTGCCAGCAGCTTGGCGTATCGGGAGAACACTGAAGCTTTCTTT. It yields the protein CASSLAYRENTEAFF.

The chain is built from TRBV10-3 and TRBJ2-3; the D gene is possibly TRBD1 (5 bases). The length of the CDR3 is 15 residues. In germline, CDR1 is ENHRY, CDR2 SYGVKD. V lost 2 bases to trimming and J lost 3 bases, with 12 bases between them. Written as DNA, the CDR3 is TGTGCCATCAGTGAGGGGGCGGAACGAACAGATACGCAGTATTTT. Its translation is CAISEGAERTDTQYF.

The V and J genes are TRBV9 and TRBJ2-2, with D possibly TRBD2 on 6 matching bases. The length of the CDR3 is 14 residues. V lost 3 bases and J 4 bases, leaving 10 bases between the germline ends. Germline CDR1 and CDR2: SGDLS and YYNGEE. The CDR3 here is CASSGDGGTGELFF. In DNA, the CDR3 is TGTGCCAGCAGCGGGGACGGGGGCACCGGGGAGCTGTTTTTT.

A few counts support this clone. V gene TRBV19 combines with J gene TRBJ1-2; D is uncertain. The length of the CDR3 is 11 residues. Germline values: CDR1 LNHDA, CDR2 SQIVND (reference sequence). V dropped 5 bases and J dropped 4 bases, with 5 bases sitting between them. As DNA, the CDR3 is TGTGCCAGTAGTGCAGGCTATGGCTACACCTTC. Translation gives CASSAGYGYTF.

The chain carries TRBV5-5 and TRBJ1-2, with 7 nucleotides matching TRBD1. CDR1 and CDR2 (germline): SGHKS, YYEKEE (reference sequence). Trimming at V came to 0 bases and at J to 1 base, leaving 6 bases not matched to a gene. There are 16 residues in the CDR3. The CDR3 loop is CASSLDVGGINYGYTF. CDR3 coding DNA: TGTGCCAGCAGCTTGGACGTAGGGGGCATTAACTATGGCTACACCTTC. Looking up the rest from reference TRBV5-5 and TRBJ1-2 gives the full variable domain: DAGVTQSPTHLIKTRGQQVTLRCSPISGHKSVSWYQQVLGQGPQFIFQYYEKEERGRGNFPDRFSARQFPNYSSELNVNALLLGDSALYLCASSLDVGGINYGYTFGSGTRLTVV.

The chain has TRBV7-7 and TRBJ2-2, with TRBD1 identical over 9 bases. Germline CDR1 is SSHAT and CDR2 is FNYEAQ (reference sequence). The CDR3 covers 17 residues. Trimming took 5 bases from V and 5 from J; bases not matched to a gene: 12. The CDR3 DNA reads as TGTGCCAGCAGCCCCTTTTGGGGGACAGGGTTAACCGGGGAGCTGTTTTTT. Amino acids: CASSPFWGTGLTGELFF.

For the CDR3, the DNA is TGTGCCAGCAGCCCCCTGAGTGGTAGCGCTCCAAGTCGGCAGTACTTC. Protein product: CASSPLSGSAPSRQYF. The chain is built from TRBV7-8 and TRBJ2-7; possible D gene TRBD2, 5 bases. This CDR3 contains 16 residues. Germline-derived CDR1 and CDR2 are SGHVS and FQNEAQ. Trimming took 5 bases from V and 9 from J, leaving 26 bases between them.

The CDR3 DNA reads as TGTGCCAGCACCAGGACAGCTCTTACCTACGAGCAGTACTTC. This translates into CASTRTALTYEQYF. The gene calls are TRBV5-8 and TRBJ2-7, with TRBD1 as a possible D gene (6 bases). CDR1 is SGHTS, CDR2 YDEGEE, per germline. Trimming pared 6 bases from V and 2 bases from J, leaving 15 bases between. CDR3 size: 14 residues.

The V gene is TRBV7-6, the J gene TRBJ2-1, with TRBD2 matching over 7 bases. The CDR3 runs to 15 residues. The junction had 7 bases not matched to a gene; V was cut back by 1 base and J by 7 bases. Looked up from germline, CDR1 is SGHVS and CDR2 is FNYEAQ. This CDR3 reads CASSLGSTSLNEQFF. DNA for the CDR3: TGTGCCAGCAGCTTAGGTTCGACTAGCCTTAATGAGCAGTTCTTC. Supplemented by reference TRBV7-6 and TRBJ2-1, the full variable domain reads GAGVSQSPRYKVTKRGQDVALRCDPISGHVSLYWYRQALGQGPEFLTYFNYEAQQDKSGLPNDRFSAERPEGSISTLTIQRTEQRDSAMYRCASSLGSTSLNEQFFGPGTRLTVL.

The table lists this clone with a few counts. The chain is built from TRBV6-5 and TRBJ1-6; D call uncertain. Trimming left V 6 bases short and J 6 bases short, with 15 bases between. There are 15 residues in the CDR3. CDR1 is MNHEY, CDR2 SVGAGI, per germline. Here the CDR3 DNA reads TGTGCCAGCAGCTATGACGGCCCTCGTAATTCACCCCTCCACTTT. Amino acids: CASSYDGPRNSPLHF.

The CDR3 coding sequence is TGCGCCAGCAGCCTCTCGGACTCGCCGAGTGTCGGGGAGCTGTTTTTT. This sequence encodes CASSLSDSPSVGELFF. The chain uses TRBV4-3 and TRBJ2-2; a possible D gene is TRBD2 (5 bases). This CDR3 has 16 residues. CDR1 and CDR2 (germline): LGHNA, YSLEER. V lost 4 bases to trimming and J lost 7 bases, with 19 bases between them.

The genes are TRBV11-2 and TRBJ2-3; perhaps TRBD1 as D (6 bases). The germline V gene encodes CDR1 SGHAT and CDR2 FQNNGV. Trimming took off 0 bases at V and 4 bases at J, with 8 bases between the two ends. The CDR3 has 14 residues. The DNA of the CDR3 is TGTGCCAGCAGCTTAGACAGGGGATCAGATACGCAGTATTTT. Its translation is CASSLDRGSDTQYF.

V gene TRBV20-1 combines with J gene TRBJ1-2, with D unresolved. The V end was cut by 1 base, the J end by 7 bases, with 7 bases between. The CDR3 is made up of 11 amino acids. Looked up from germline, CDR1 is DFQATT and CDR2 is SNEGSKA (reference sequence). The CDR3 DNA reads as TGCAGTGCTAGAGGGCGGGGTGGCTACACCTTC. Translating it yields CSARGRGGYTF.

This chain connects TRBV18 to TRBJ1-5; the D gene is possibly TRBD1 (5 bases). CDR1 is KGHSH, CDR2 LQKENI, per germline. This CDR3 is built from 14 residues. Trimming took 2 bases from V and 4 from J, leaving 9 bases between them. CDR3 residues: CASSPGTANQPQHF. In DNA form, the CDR3 reads TGTGCCAGCTCACCAGGGACGGCAAATCAGCCCCAGCATTTT.

V usage is TRBV5-6 and J usage is TRBJ1-2, with 9 bases matching TRBD1. The CDR3 sequence is 13 residues long. The V gene end was trimmed by 6 bases and the J gene end by 2 bases; junction bases not matched to a gene: 2. Germline V gene data show CDR1 as SGHDT and CDR2 as YYEEEE. The CDR3 loop reads CASTGQGNYGYTF. DNA of the CDR3: TGTGCCAGCACCGGACAGGGGAACTATGGCTACACCTTC. The full variable domain, its missing parts supplied by reference TRBV5-6 and TRBJ1-2, is DAGVTQSPTHLIKTRGQQVTLRCSPKSGHDTVSWYQQALGQGPQFIFQYYEEEERQRGNFPDRFSGHQFPNYSSELNVNALLLGDSALYLCASTGQGNYGYTFGSGTRLTVV.

The chain is built from TRBV6-6 and TRBJ2-3; 7 bases fit TRBD2. The CDR3 length is 15 residues. Losses at the gene ends were 4 bases for V and 2 bases for J; bases not matched to a gene: 6. Germline CDR1 and CDR2: MNHNY and SVGAGI (reference sequence). The CDR3 DNA reads TGTGCCAGCAGTTCCCTAGCGGCCTACACAGATACGCAGTATTTT. Translated, it gives CASSSLAAYTDTQYF.

J is TRBJ2-1 and V is TRBV18; possible D gene TRBD2, 5 bases. CDR3 length: 12 amino acids. Trimming cost V 5 bases and J 7 bases, with 9 bases left between them. CDR1 and CDR2 from the germline V gene are KGHSH and LQKENI. CDR3 sequence: CASSSTGNEQFF. Written as DNA, the CDR3 is TGTGCCAGCTCATCGACGGGAAATGAGCAGTTCTTC.

The chain carries TRBV27 and TRBJ2-2; 14 nucleotides line up with TRBD2. CDR3 size: 16 residues. J lost 4 bases, V lost 5 bases, and 3 bases had no gene match. The germline CDR1 and CDR2 sequences are MNHEY and SMNVEV (reference sequence). The CDR3 bases are TGTGCCAGCAGTCGACTAGCGGGAGGGGGCACCGGGGAGCTGTTTTTT. Protein sequence: CASSRLAGGGTGELFF.

This clone showed up just a few times. The chain joins TRBV4-1 to TRBJ1-2; D gene unclear. The V gene's germline CDR1 is MGHRA and CDR2 YSYEKL. Trimming shortened V by 2 bases and J by 2 bases, and 9 bases separated the two germline ends. The CDR3 covers 14 residues. This CDR3 is CASSQPRTNYGYTF. The DNA for the CDR3 is TGCGCCAGCAGCCAACCCAGGACGAACTATGGCTACACCTTC.

V gene TRBV28 combines with J gene TRBJ2-2; D remains unclear. Germline CDR1 reads MDHEN; CDR2 reads SYDVKM. V lost 6 bases and J lost 3, with 11 bases in between. The CDR3 loop spans 14 amino acids. The CDR3 region has the DNA TGTGCCAGCAGACCGACCGACTACACCGGGGAGCTGTTTTTT. This codes for CASRPTDYTGELFF. The full variable domain, completed using reference TRBV28 and TRBJ2-2, is DVKVTQSSRYLVKRTGEKVFLECVQDMDHENMFWYRQDPGLGLRLIYFSYDVKMKEKGDIPEGYSVSREKKERFSLILESASTNQTSMYLCASRPTDYTGELFFGEGSRLTVL.

The gene calls are TRBV7-9 and TRBJ2-1; D perhaps matches TRBD1 (5 bases). The CDR3 runs to 15 residues. Germline CDR1 SEHNR, CDR2 FQNEAQ (reference sequence). Between the trimmed V and J ends, which lost 5 bases and 4 bases, there was a span of 15 bases. In DNA form, the CDR3 reads TGTGCCAGCAGCCGACAGCCCCAGGGATACAATGAGCAGTTCTTC. It specifies CASSRQPQGYNEQFF.

The chain carries TRBV6-1 and TRBJ1-1; D gene ambiguous. This CDR3 comprises 13 residues. V was clipped by 2 bases and J by 7 bases, with 11 bases between them. Germline CDR1 reads MNHNS; CDR2 reads SASEGT. The CDR3 DNA reads as TGTGCCAGCAGTGAAACGGGGTTGAGTGAAGCTTTCTTT. Its translation: CASSETGLSEAFF.

This clone was seen a few times. The chain employs TRBV5-1 and TRBJ2-5; maybe TRBD2 (6 bases). The CDR3 runs to 13 residues. V was shortened by 3 bases and J by 2 bases, with 8 bases between the two germline ends. Germline V lookup: CDR1 SGHRS, CDR2 YFSETQ. Here the CDR3 reads CASSSGGQETQYF. The DNA of the CDR3 is TGCGCCAGCAGCTCCGGGGGACAAGAGACCCAGTACTTC. The full variable domain, in which reference TRBV5-1 and TRBJ2-5 provide the parts outside the CDR3, is KAGVTQTPRYLIKTRGQQVTLSCSPISGHRSVSWYQQTPGQGLQFLFEYFSETQRNKGNFPGRFSGRQFSNSRSEMNVSTLELGDSALYLCASSSGGQETQYFGPGTRLLVL.

This rearrangement joins TRBV6-1 to TRBJ2-1; TRBD1 matches 7 bases. V lost 6 bases and J lost 4; bases outside the gene matches: 6. The CDR3 spans 14 residues. Germline V gene lookup returns CDR1 MNHNS and CDR2 SASEGT. The CDR3 DNA is TGTGCCAGCAGCCTGACAGGGTCTTACAATGAGCAGTTCTTC. Its protein is CASSLTGSYNEQFF.